This T cell receptor beta chain came from a study of CD4+ T cells in melanoma. Points from the study as a whole: In melanoma, neoantigen-specific CD4+ T cells reportedly differed in differentiation state. A reported correlation linked neoantigen-specific CD4+ T cells to CD8+, macrophage and B cell function.

Worth noting for this clone: Its specificity is unknown.

The CDR3 consists of 15 residues. Germline CDR1 MNHNY, CDR2 SVGAGI (reference sequence). Trimming shortened V by 1 base and J by 7 bases, and 17 bases separated the two germline ends. Profiling relied on immunoSEQ multiplex PCR, and the TCRdb table lists in-frame clones only, not all of them. The table has around 100,000 clones, around 92% seen once. The rearrangement joins TRBV6-6 to TRBJ2-7; TRBD1 is a possible D gene (6 bases). Sequencing used peripheral blood. This receptor was taken from a human donor with melanoma. The CDR3 spells CASSYWGTRPGEQYF. The DNA of the CDR3 is TGTGCCAGCAGTTACTGGGGGACAAGGCCGGGGGAGCAGTACTTC.